Following are 24 T cell receptor beta chains from one sample sequenced in a study of T cell changes during pregnancy in multiple sclerosis. The protocol was immunoSEQ multiplex PCR, while the TCRdb copy is restricted to in-frame clones and leaves out a portion. This sample has more than 55,000 clones, with approximately 90% found just once. The material was CD4+ T cells from peripheral blood mononuclear cells, obtained in the third trimester of pregnancy. These receptors came from a female donor with multiple sclerosis, enrolled in a pregnancy study.

The genes are TRBV5-1 and TRBJ1-5, with D possibly matching TRBD1 (6 bases). The germline gives CDR1 SGHRS, CDR2 YFSETQ. V was clipped by 4 bases and J by 4 bases, with 12 bases between them. This CDR3 has 14 residues. For the CDR3, the DNA is TGCGCCAGCAGCCCCGGGGACAAGAATCAGCCCCAGCATTTT. This gives the protein CASSPGDKNQPQHF.

The DNA of the CDR3 is TGTGCCAGCAGCCCTTCGGGAGAAGGAGTTCGTTGGGGGGAGCTGTTTTTT. It codes for CASSPSGEGVRWGELFF. This chain joins TRBV7-2 and TRBJ2-2; possible D gene TRBD2, 6 bases. V lost 5 bases, J lost 8 bases, and 24 bases lay in between. The CDR3 is 17 amino acids. Germline CDR1 is SGHTA and CDR2 is FQGNSA.

The chain couples TRBV4-3 to TRBJ1-2; D ambiguous. Trimming shortened V by 3 bases and J by 5 bases, and 10 bases separated the two germline ends. Germline CDR1 and CDR2: LGHNA and YSLEER. CDR3 length: 13 amino acids. CDR3 DNA: TGCGCCAGCAGCCAGCAAAGAACATATGGCTACACCTTC. This codes for CASSQQRTYGYTF.

This chain connects TRBV5-1 to TRBJ2-3; 7 bases match TRBD1. This CDR3 contains 14 residues. V gave up 3 bases and J gave up 7 bases; unmatched junction bases: 8. Germline-derived CDR1 and CDR2 are SGHRS and YFSETQ. This CDR3 is CASSSGQEPNTQYF. The CDR3 region has the DNA TGCGCCAGCAGCTCTGGACAGGAGCCGAATACGCAGTATTTT.

The chain employs TRBV11-2 and TRBJ2-1; 9 nucleotides agree with TRBD2. The ends lost 0 bases at V and 6 bases at J; junction bases unmatched: 3. The CDR3 is 15 residues long. The germline V gene has CDR1 SGHAT and CDR2 FQNNGV. CDR3 sequence reads: CASSLESGRTNEQFF. As DNA, the CDR3 is TGTGCCAGCAGCTTAGAGAGCGGGAGGACCAATGAGCAGTTCTTC.

The V gene is TRBV18, the J gene TRBJ2-3, with 7 bases matching TRBD1. Germline V gene sequence: CDR1 KGHSH, CDR2 LQKENI. The CDR3 is 16 residues long. V lost 3 bases to trimming and J lost 3 bases; unmatched junction nucleotides: 9. CDR3: CASSPSTGLSTDTQYF. The CDR3, as DNA: TGTGCCAGCTCACCTTCGACAGGGTTAAGTACAGATACGCAGTATTTT.

The chain employs TRBV6-6 and TRBJ2-7, with 7 bases matching TRBD1. V shed 6 bases and J 3 bases; nucleotides not matched to a gene: 8. Germline V lookup: CDR1 MNHNY, CDR2 SVGAGI (reference sequence). This CDR3 comprises 14 residues. CDR3 in DNA: TGTGCCAGCAGGAAGGGACAGAACAACTACGAGCAGTACTTC. Translating it yields CASRKGQNNYEQYF.

This clone was seen more than once but under ten times. J is TRBJ2-5 and V is TRBV6-5; perhaps TRBD2 as D (6 bases). There are 14 residues in the CDR3. The V gene's germline CDR1 is MNHEY and CDR2 SVGAGI. V was pared by 6 bases and J by 14 bases, with 25 bases between. Here the CDR3 reads CASSLSRGWEVSYF. CDR3 nucleotides: TGTGCCAGCAGCCTTTCGAGAGGCTGGGAGGTCTCATACTTC.

The rearrangement joins TRBV7-8 to TRBJ2-2; 16 bases are a match to TRBD2. Germline CDR1 reads SGHVS; CDR2 reads FQNEAQ. CDR3 length equals 16 residues. V dropped 4 bases and J dropped 5; count of bases not matched to a gene: 1. CDR3 coding DNA: TGTGCCAGCAGCTCGGGACTAGCGGGAGGGACCGGGGAGCTGTTTTTT. It codes for CASSSGLAGGTGELFF.

V usage is TRBV9 and J usage is TRBJ1-2; D may be TRBD1 (5 bases). From germline, CDR1 is SGDLS and CDR2 YYNGEE. There are 12 residues in the CDR3. V lost 4 bases, J lost 4 bases, and 8 bases lay in between. Written as DNA, the CDR3 is TGTGCCAGCAGCCTTCAGGGCTATGGCTACACCTTC. Its protein is CASSLQGYGYTF.

This clone occurred once. The gene calls are TRBV27 and TRBJ2-7; TRBD2 matches at 7 bases. Germline V gene sequence: CDR1 MNHEY, CDR2 SMNVEV (reference sequence). The CDR3 runs 12 residues. V trimming: 5 bases; J trimming: 5 bases; junction bases outside the gene matches: 3. CDR3 sequence reads: CASSGREDEQYF. CDR3 bases: TGTGCCAGCAGTGGACGGGAGGACGAGCAGTACTTC.

The chain carries TRBV28 and TRBJ2-7, with D tentatively TRBD2 (6 bases). Germline CDR1 and CDR2: MDHEN and SYDVKM. The ends were cut back, 2 bases at V and 3 bases at J, with 14 bases in the middle. The CDR3 length is 15 residues. This CDR3 reads CASSLGLQSLYEQYF. DNA of the CDR3: TGTGCCAGCAGTTTAGGACTACAGTCACTCTACGAGCAGTACTTC.

This chain connects TRBV18 to TRBJ2-1, with TRBD1 identical over 10 bases. This CDR3 is built from 13 residues. Germline CDR1 and CDR2: KGHSH and LQKENI. V lost 5 bases, J lost 14 bases, and 9 bases stayed unmatched. CDR3 loop: CASSSITGTGEFF. DNA of the CDR3: TGTGCCAGCTCATCCATAACCGGGACAGGGGAGTTCTTC.

A few counts support this clone. The chain couples TRBV19 to TRBJ2-5; the D gene is possibly TRBD2 (7 bases). Germline CDR1 is LNHDA and CDR2 is SQIVND (reference sequence). Trimming stripped 8 bases from V and 4 bases from J, with 11 bases between. The CDR3 consists of 12 residues. In DNA, the CDR3 is TGTGCCAGTCGGGGGGCCGGAGAGACCCAGTACTTC. Its protein is CASRGAGETQYF.

The V gene is TRBV6-5, the J gene TRBJ2-5; D possibly corresponds to TRBD2 (6 bases). Trimming stripped 0 bases from V and 6 bases from J, with 14 bases between. This CDR3 contains 15 residues. Looked up from germline, CDR1 is MNHEY and CDR2 is SVGAGI. This chain's CDR3 is CASSYSWLATKTQYF. DNA for the CDR3: TGTGCCAGCAGTTACTCATGGCTAGCGACCAAGACCCAGTACTTC.

The chain employs TRBV9 and TRBJ1-1, with 12 bases identical to TRBD1. With 5 bases clipped from V and 3 bases from J, the junction kept 8 bases outside the gene matches. CDR3 length equals 16 residues. Germline CDR1 reads SGDLS; CDR2 reads YYNGEE. CDR3 sequence (DNA): TGTGCCAGCAGGGCCGGGACAGGGGGCAGGGACACTGAAGCTTTCTTT. Amino acids: CASRAGTGGRDTEAFF.

The chain recombines TRBV27 with TRBJ1-4; possibly TRBD1 for D (5 bases). Between the trimmed V and J ends, which lost 8 bases and 11 bases, there was a span of 18 bases. Per the germline V gene, CDR1 is MNHEY and CDR2 is SMNVEV (reference sequence). This CDR3 is 13 amino acids long. DNA for the CDR3: TGTGCCAGCTCGGAAGGGGCGTTAGGCAAACTGTTTTTT. Its protein product is CASSEGALGKLFF.

The rearrangement uses TRBV7-3 and TRBJ2-7, with 10 bases identical to TRBD2. CDR1 SGHTA and CDR2 FQGTGA come from the germline V gene. The CDR3 runs 14 residues. The trim removed 6 bases at V and 7 bases at J, leaving 9 bases unmatched. The CDR3 loop is CASRQTSGAGEQYF. The CDR3 nucleotides are TGTGCCAGCAGGCAAACTAGCGGGGCCGGGGAGCAGTACTTC.

The rearrangement uses TRBV18 and TRBJ1-1; 7 nucleotides match TRBD1. V was clipped by 1 base and J by 2 bases; unmatched bases: 4. The CDR3 length is 15 residues. Germline V gives CDR1 KGHSH, CDR2 LQKENI. DNA for the CDR3: TGTGCCAGCTCACCACGGGACAGCGCCAACACTGAAGCTTTCTTT. Translating gives CASSPRDSANTEAFF.

The CDR3 nucleotides read TGTGCCAGCTCACCCGGGGCTAGCGGGAACATTCAGTACTTC. Amino acids: CASSPGASGNIQYF. The V call is TRBV18, the J call TRBJ2-4; TRBD2 matches 8 bases. Germline CDR1 KGHSH, CDR2 LQKENI. The CDR3 totals 14 residues. The trim removed 3 bases at V and 7 bases at J, leaving 5 bases unmatched.

This clone was observed many times. The chain couples TRBV12-5 to TRBJ1-1, with D unclear. The V gene's germline CDR1 is LGHNT and CDR2 FRNRAP. This CDR3 contains 13 residues. V lost 2 bases and J 2 bases, leaving 6 bases between the germline ends. CDR3 coding DNA: TGTGCTAGTGGTTTGACGGGTAACACTGAAGCTTTCTTT. This codes for CASGLTGNTEAFF.

The chain couples TRBV6-5 to TRBJ1-4; D perhaps matches TRBD1 (6 bases). Between the trimmed V and J ends, which lost 6 bases and 4 bases, there was a span of 12 bases. Germline CDR1 MNHEY, CDR2 SVGAGI. The CDR3 extends over 14 amino acids. CDR3 region: CASSQGRRNEKLFF. DNA of the CDR3: TGTGCCAGCAGCCAGGGGAGACGTAATGAAAAACTGTTTTTT.

V is TRBV6-1 and J is TRBJ2-5; TRBD2 might be the D (6 bases). V dropped 1 base and J dropped 3 bases, with 15 bases sitting between them. The CDR3 has 16 residues. The V gene's germline CDR1 is MNHNS and CDR2 SASEGT. The CDR3 DNA reads as TGTGCCAGCAGTGAAGGGTGGGGAGGAGGAAAAGAGACCCAGTACTTC. This sequence encodes CASSEGWGGGKETQYF.

This clone has more than one count but fewer than ten. This sequence joins TRBV14 and TRBJ2-7; no reliable D call. The CDR3 totals 14 residues. V shed 0 bases and J shed 7 bases, with 13 bases lying between them. Germline V CDR1 and CDR2: SGHDN, FVKESK. The CDR3 DNA is TGTGCCAGCAGCCAAGATAGTACGGTGGAGGAGCAGTACTTC. Its protein product is CASSQDSTVEEQYF.